These T cell receptor beta chains were read from a single sample in a study of cytomegalovirus exposure and HLA in healthy donors. The repertoire was sequenced with immunoSEQ multiplex PCR; TCRdb's copy has only in-frame clones and lacks some. Of roughly 80,000 clones listed, 85% to 95% are singletons. Input material: PBMCs. The receptors were gathered from a man between 18 and 29 years old in good health and CMV-seronegative. The CDR3 runs from the conserved cysteine through the conserved F or W. D genes are given only for firm matches. Clone size appears in some rows only: once, few, many, or a class for an expanded clone.

D: TRBD2
V: TRBV4-3
size: .
J: TRBJ2-1
CDR3: CASSLQREGWSEQFF
DNA: TGCGCCAGCAGCTTACAGCGGGAGGGATGGAGTGAGCAGTTCTTC

D: TRBD1
V: TRBV7-8
size: .
J: TRBJ1-2
CDR3: CASSLVIIPRGLRGYTF
DNA: TGTGCCAGCAGCTTAGTAATTATCCCCAGGGGGCTTCGGGGCTACACCTTC

D: TRBD1
V: TRBV10-2
size: .
J: TRBJ1-3
CDR3: CASRLGTGAPGNTIYF
DNA: TGCGCCAGCAGACTCGGGACAGGGGCACCAGGAAACACCATATATTTT

D: TRBD2
V: TRBV6-5
size: .
J: TRBJ2-5
CDR3: CASSYAGLAVETQYF
DNA: TGTGCCAGCAGTTACGCGGGACTAGCGGTGGAGACCCAGTACTTC

D: .
V: TRBV9
size: .
J: TRBJ1-3
CDR3: CASSPRAGLIAGNTIYF
DNA: TGTGCCAGCAGCCCCCGGGCAGGGTTGATAGCTGGAAACACCATATATTTT

D: .
V: TRBV2
size: .
J: TRBJ2-2
CDR3: CAAGVIREEAGELFF
DNA: TGTGCCGCAGGGGTAATAAGAGAGGAGGCCGGGGAGCTGTTTTTT

D: TRBD1
V: TRBV7-8
size: .
J: TRBJ1-2
CDR3: CASSTRTGGHYGYTF
DNA: TGTGCCAGCAGCACAAGGACAGGGGGCCACTATGGCTACACCTTC

D: .
V: TRBV15
size: .
J: TRBJ2-7
CDR3: CATSREPGLYEQYF
DNA: TGTGCCACCAGCAGAGAACCAGGGTTGTACGAGCAGTACTTC

D: .
V: TRBV7-8
size: .
J: TRBJ1-2
CDR3: CASSSQGTNYGYTF
DNA: TGTGCCAGCAGCTCCCAGGGGACTAACTATGGCTACACCTTC

D: TRBD2
V: TRBV11-2
size: once
J: TRBJ2-5
CDR3: CASSLFGYGLAKETQYF
DNA: TGTGCCAGCAGCTTATTTGGCTACGGACTAGCGAAAGAGACCCAGTACTTC